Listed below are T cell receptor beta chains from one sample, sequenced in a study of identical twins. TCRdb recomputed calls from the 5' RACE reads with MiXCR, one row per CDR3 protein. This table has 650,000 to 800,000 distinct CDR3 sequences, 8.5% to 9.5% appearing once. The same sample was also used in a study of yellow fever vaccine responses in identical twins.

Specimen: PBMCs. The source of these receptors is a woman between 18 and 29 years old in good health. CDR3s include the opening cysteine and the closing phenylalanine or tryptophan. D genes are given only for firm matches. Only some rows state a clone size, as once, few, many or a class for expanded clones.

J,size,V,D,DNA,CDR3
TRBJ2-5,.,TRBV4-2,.,TGTGCCAGCAGCCAAGGGCCCAGCGAGGGCCAAGAGACCCAGTACTTC,CASSQGPSEGQETQYF
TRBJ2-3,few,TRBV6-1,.,TGTGCCAGCAGTGTCTCAGGGTGGGGAGGCACAGATACGCAGTATTTT,CASSVSGWGGTDTQYF
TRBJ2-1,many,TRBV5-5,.,TGTGCCAGCAGCTTGGCCAGGCGGTCCAGCTCCTACAATGAGCAGTTCTTC,CASSLARRSSSYNEQFF
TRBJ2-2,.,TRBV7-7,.,TGTGCTAGCAGCGGGCACAGTACCTGGGAGCTGTTTTTT,CASSGHSTWELFF
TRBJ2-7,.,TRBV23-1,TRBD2,TGCGCCAGCAGTCCTGGGACTAGCGGGAGACCGACCTACGAGCAGTACTTC,CASSPGTSGRPTYEQYF
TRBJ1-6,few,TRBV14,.,TGTGCCAGCAGCCAGCTGGGTAATTCACCCCTCCACTTT,CASSQLGNSPLHF
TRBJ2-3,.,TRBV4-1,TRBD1,TGCGCCAGCAGCCAACGGGACAGGGAGGATACGCAGTATTTT,CASSQRDREDTQYF
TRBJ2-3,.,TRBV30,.,TGTGCCTGGAGTTCAAAGGCCTATACGCAGTATTTT,CAWSSKAYTQYF
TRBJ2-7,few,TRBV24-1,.,TGTGCCACCAGTGAAACGGGACTTCCCTTCCACGAGCAGTACTTC,CATSETGLPFHEQYF
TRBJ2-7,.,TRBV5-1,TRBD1,TGCGCCAGCAGGCTCGGGACAGACTACTACGAGCAGTACTTC,CASRLGTDYYEQYF
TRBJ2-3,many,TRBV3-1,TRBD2,TGTGCCAGCAGCCCAAGAATGGCTAGCGGGGGGCCCCTGGATACGCAGTATTTT,CASSPRMASGGPLDTQYF
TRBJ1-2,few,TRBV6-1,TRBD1,TGTGCCAGCAGTGAAGCGGGATGGAGGGGGCCGGGTTGGAACTATGGCTACACCTTC,CASSEAGWRGPGWNYGYTF
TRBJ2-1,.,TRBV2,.,TGTGCCAGCAGTGACGGGGGGCAACGCTCCTACAATGAGCAGTTCTTC,CASSDGGQRSYNEQFF
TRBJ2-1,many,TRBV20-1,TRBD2,TGCAGTGCTGTTATGCTTGGCGGGGGCTCCTACAATGAGCAGTTCTTC,CSAVMLGGGSYNEQFF
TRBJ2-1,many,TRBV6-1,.,TGTGCCAGCAGTGGCGACTTTAGCTCCTACAATGAGCAGTTCTTC,CASSGDFSSYNEQFF
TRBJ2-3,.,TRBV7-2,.,TGTGCCAGCAGCTTATTCCGCACAGATACGCAGTATTTT,CASSLFRTDTQYF
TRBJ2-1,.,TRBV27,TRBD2,TGTGCCAGCAGTTTACCGGGACTAAGATACAATGAGCAGTTCTTC,CASSLPGLRYNEQFF
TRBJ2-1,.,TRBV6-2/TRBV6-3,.,TGTGCCAGCAGTTACTCGACATTGGCTGCCGATGAGCAGTTCTTC,CASSYSTLAADEQFF
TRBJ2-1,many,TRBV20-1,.,TGCAGTGCTAGTACGCGCACCCCGTACAATGAGCAGTTCTTC,CSASTRTPYNEQFF
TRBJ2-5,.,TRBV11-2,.,TGTGCCAGCAGGCTTTACTTGGGGTTCCAAGAGACCCAGTACTTC,CASRLYLGFQETQYF
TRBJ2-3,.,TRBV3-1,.,TGTGCCAGCAGCCAAGAAGCGACCCAGGGGGGGTACACAGATACGCAGTATTTT,CASSQEATQGGYTDTQYF
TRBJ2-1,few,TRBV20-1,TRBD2,TGCAGTGCTAGAGGCCTCAAGCGGGGGGAGATTTGGAATGAGCAGTTCTTC,CSARGLKRGEIWNEQFF
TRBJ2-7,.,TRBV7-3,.,TGTGCCAGCAGCTTAAGGAGTCGGACGGACCATCTCCGGCACGAGCAGTACTTC,CASSLRSRTDHLRHEQYF
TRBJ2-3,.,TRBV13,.,TGTGCCAGCACCCACGTTCCAGATACGCAGTATTTT,CASTHVPDTQYF
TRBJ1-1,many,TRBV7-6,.,TGTGCCAGCAGCCCCATACTTGGGGGTGAAGCTTTCTTT,CASSPILGGEAFF
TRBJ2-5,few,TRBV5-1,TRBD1,TGCGCCAGCAGCTCGAGGGGACAGGGGGAGACCCAGTACTTC,CASSSRGQGETQYF
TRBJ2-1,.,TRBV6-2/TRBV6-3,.,TGTGCCAGCAGCCGCGACAGGGAGGTGGGCAATGAGCAGTTCTTC,CASSRDREVGNEQFF
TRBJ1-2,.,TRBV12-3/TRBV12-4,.,TGTGCCGACCCGGTGAGGGATACTAACTATGGCTACACCTTC,CADPVRDTNYGYTF
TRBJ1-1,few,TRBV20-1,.,TGCAACGGAAAGAGAGACACTGAAGCTTTCTTT,CNGKRDTEAFF